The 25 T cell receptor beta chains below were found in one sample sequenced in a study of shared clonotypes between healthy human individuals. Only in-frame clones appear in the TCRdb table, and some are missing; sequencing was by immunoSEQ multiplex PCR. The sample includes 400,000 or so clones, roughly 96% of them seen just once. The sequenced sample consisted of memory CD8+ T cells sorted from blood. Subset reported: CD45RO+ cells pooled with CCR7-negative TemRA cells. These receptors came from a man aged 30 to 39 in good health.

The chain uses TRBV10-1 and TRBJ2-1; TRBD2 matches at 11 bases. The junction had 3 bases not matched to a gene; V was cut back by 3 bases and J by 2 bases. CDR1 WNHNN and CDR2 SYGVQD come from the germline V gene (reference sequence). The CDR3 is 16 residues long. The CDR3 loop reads CASSDLAGGTYNEQFF. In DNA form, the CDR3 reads TGCGCCAGCAGTGATCTAGCGGGAGGTACCTACAATGAGCAGTTCTTC.

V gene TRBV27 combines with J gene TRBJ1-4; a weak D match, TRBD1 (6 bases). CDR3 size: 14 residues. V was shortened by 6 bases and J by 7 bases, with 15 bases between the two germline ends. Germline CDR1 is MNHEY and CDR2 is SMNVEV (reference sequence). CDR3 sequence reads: CASSPTGASEKLFF. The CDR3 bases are TGTGCCAGCAGCCCCACGGGGGCGAGTGAAAAACTGTTTTTT. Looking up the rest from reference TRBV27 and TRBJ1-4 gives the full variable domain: EAQVTQNPRYLITVTGKKLTVTCSQNMNHEYMSWYRQDPGLGLRQIYYSMNVEVTDKGDVPEGYKVSRKEKRNFPLILESPSPNQTSLYFCASSPTGASEKLFFGSGTQLSVL.

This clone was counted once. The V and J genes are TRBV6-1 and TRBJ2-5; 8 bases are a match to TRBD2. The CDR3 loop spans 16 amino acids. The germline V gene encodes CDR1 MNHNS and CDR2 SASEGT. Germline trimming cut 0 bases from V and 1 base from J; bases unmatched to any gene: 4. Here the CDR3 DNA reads TGTGCCAGCAGTGAAGCAATCGGGAGGGCCCAAGAGACCCAGTACTTC. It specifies CASSEAIGRAQETQYF.

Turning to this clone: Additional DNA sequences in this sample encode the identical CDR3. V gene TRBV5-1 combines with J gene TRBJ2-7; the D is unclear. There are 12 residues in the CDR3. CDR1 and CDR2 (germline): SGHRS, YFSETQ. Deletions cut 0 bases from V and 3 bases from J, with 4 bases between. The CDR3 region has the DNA TGCGCCAGCAGCTTGGACCACTACGAGCAGTACTTC. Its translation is CASSLDHYEQYF.

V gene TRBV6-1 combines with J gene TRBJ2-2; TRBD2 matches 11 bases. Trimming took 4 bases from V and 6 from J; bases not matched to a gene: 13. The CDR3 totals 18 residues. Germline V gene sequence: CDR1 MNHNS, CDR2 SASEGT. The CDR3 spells CASSGQDSGRAGAGELFF. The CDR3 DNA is TGTGCCAGCAGTGGCCAAGATAGCGGGAGGGCCGGCGCCGGGGAGCTGTTTTTT.

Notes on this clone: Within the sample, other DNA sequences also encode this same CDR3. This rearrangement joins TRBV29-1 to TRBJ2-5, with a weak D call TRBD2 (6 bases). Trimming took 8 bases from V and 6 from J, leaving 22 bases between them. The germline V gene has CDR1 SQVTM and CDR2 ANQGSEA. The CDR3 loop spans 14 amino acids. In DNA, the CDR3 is TGCAGCTCCCGGACTAAACAGAGAGGACAGACCCAGTACTTC. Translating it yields CSSRTKQRGQTQYF. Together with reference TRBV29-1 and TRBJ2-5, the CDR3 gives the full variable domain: SAVISQKPSRDICQRGTSLTIQCQVDSQVTMMFWYRQQPGQSLTLIATANQGSEATYESGFVIDKFPISRPNLTFSTLTVSNMSPEDSSIYLCSSRTKQRGQTQYFGPGTRLLVL.

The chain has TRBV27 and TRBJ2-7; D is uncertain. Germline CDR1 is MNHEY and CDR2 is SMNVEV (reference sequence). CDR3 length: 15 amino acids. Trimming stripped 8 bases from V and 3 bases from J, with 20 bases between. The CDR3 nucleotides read TGTGCCAGCGGCTCGGCAGGCCTCTCTCTCTACGAGCAGTACTTC. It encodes CASGSAGLSLYEQYF.

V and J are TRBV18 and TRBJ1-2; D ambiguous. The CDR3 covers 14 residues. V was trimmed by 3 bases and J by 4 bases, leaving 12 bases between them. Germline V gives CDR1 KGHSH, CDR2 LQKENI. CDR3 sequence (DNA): TGTGCCAGCTCACCCGTAACAGAGACCTATGGCTACACCTTC. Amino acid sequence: CASSPVTETYGYTF.

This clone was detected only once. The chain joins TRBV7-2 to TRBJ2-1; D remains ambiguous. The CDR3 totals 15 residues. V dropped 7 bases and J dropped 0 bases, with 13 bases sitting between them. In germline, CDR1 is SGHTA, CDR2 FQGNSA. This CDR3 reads CASISAPISYNEQFF. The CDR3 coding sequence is TGTGCCAGCATCTCCGCGCCAATCTCCTACAATGAGCAGTTCTTC.

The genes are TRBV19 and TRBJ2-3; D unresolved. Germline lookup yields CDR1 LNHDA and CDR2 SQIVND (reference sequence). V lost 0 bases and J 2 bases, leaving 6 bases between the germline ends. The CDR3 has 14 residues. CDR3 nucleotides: TGTGCCAGTAGTATAGATCGGATCACAGATACGCAGTATTTT. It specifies CASSIDRITDTQYF.

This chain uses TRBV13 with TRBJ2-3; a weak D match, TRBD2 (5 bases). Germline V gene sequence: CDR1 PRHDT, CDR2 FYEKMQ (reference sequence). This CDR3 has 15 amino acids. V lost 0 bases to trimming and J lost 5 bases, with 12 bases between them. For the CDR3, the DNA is TGTGCCAGCAGCTTAGGCGGGGTTCCCTTAGATACGCAGTATTTT. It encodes CASSLGGVPLDTQYF.

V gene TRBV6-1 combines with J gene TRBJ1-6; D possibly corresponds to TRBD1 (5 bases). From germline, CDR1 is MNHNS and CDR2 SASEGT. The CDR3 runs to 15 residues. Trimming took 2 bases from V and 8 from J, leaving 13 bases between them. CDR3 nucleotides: TGTGCCAGCAGTGAACTCTGGGACCCCCATTCACCCCTCCACTTT. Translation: CASSELWDPHSPLHF.

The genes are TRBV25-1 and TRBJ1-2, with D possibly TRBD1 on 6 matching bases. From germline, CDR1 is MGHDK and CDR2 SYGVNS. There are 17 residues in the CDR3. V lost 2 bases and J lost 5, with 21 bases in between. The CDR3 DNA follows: TGTGCCAGCAGTGAAAGTGGAAGGCCAGGGGCATTATATGGCTACACCTTC. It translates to CASSESGRPGALYGYTF.

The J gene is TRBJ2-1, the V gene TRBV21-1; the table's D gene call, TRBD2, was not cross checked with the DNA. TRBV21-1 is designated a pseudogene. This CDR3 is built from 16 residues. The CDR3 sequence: CASSKVRVLCYNEQFF. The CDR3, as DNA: TGTGCCAGCAGCAAAGTCCGAGTTCTCTGCTACAATGAGCAGTTCTTC.

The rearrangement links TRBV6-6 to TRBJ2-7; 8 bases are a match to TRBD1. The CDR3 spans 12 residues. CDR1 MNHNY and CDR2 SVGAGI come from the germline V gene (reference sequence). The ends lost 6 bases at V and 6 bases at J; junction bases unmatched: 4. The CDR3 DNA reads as TGTGCCAGCAGCCCCACAGGGGGCGAGCAGTACTTC. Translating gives CASSPTGGEQYF.

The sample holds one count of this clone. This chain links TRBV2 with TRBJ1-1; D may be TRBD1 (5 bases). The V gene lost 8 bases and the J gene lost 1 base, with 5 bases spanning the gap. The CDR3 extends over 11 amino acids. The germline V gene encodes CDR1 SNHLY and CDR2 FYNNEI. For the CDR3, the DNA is TGTGCCAGCCAGGGGAACACTGAAGCTTTCTTT. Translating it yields CASQGNTEAFF.

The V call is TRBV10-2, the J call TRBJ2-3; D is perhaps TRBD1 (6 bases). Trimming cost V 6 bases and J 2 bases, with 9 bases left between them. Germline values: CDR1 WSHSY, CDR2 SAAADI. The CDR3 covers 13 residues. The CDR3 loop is CASRRQATDTQYF. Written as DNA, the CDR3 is TGCGCCAGCAGGCGACAGGCCACAGATACGCAGTATTTT.

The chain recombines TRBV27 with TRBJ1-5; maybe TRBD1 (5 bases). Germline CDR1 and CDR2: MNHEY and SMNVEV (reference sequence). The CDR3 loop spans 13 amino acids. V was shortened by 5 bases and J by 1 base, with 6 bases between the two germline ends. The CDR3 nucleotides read TGTGCCAGCAGTGGGGACAGCAATCAGCCCCAGCATTTT. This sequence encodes CASSGDSNQPQHF.

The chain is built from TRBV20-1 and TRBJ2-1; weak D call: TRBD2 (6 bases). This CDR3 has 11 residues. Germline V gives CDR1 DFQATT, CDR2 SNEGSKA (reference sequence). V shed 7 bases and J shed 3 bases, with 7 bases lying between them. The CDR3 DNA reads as TGCAGTGAGCGGGTCTACAATGAGCAGTTCTTC. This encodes CSERVYNEQFF.

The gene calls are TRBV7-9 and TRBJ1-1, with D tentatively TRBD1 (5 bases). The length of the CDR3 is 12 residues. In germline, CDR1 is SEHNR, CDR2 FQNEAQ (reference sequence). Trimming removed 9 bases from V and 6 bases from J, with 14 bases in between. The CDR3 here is CASDAGSAEAFF. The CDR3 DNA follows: TGTGCCAGTGACGCAGGGAGCGCTGAAGCTTTCTTT.

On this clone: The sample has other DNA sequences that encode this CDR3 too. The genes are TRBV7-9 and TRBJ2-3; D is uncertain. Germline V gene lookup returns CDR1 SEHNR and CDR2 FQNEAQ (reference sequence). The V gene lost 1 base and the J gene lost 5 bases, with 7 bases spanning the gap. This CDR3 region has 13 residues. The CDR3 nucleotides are TGTGCCAGCAGCTTAGTGTTGGGAGATACGCAGTATTTT. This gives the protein CASSLVLGDTQYF.

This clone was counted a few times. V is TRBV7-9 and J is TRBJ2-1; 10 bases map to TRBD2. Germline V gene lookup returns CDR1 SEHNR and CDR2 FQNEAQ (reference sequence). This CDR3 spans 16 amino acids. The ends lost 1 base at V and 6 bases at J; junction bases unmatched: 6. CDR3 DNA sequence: TGTGCCAGCAGCTTAGTTAGCGGGAGGAGGGGCAATGAGCAGTTCTTC. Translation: CASSLVSGRRGNEQFF.

CDR3 sequence reads: CASVPRLASTDTQYF. Here the CDR3 DNA reads TGTGCCAGCGTCCCCCGGCTAGCGAGCACAGATACGCAGTATTTT. The chain carries TRBV27 and TRBJ2-3; a weak D match, TRBD2 (6 bases). The CDR3 has 15 residues. Germline V lookup: CDR1 MNHEY, CDR2 SMNVEV (reference sequence). V was pared by 8 bases and J by 0 bases, with 15 bases between.

The DNA for the CDR3 is TGTGCCAGCTCACCAGAGACTAGCGTGTACGAGCAGTACTTC. Encoded protein: CASSPETSVYEQYF. J is TRBJ2-7 and V is TRBV18, with 8 bases that match TRBD2. Germline V gene lookup returns CDR1 KGHSH and CDR2 LQKENI. CDR3 length: 14 amino acids. V was pared by 2 bases and J by 4 bases, with 4 bases of the junction left unmatched.

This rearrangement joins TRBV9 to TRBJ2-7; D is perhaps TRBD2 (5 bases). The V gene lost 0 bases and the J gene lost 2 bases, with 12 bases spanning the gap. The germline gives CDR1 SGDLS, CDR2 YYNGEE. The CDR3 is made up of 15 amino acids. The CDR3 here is CASSVVVGAPYEQYF. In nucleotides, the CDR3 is TGTGCCAGCAGCGTAGTTGTGGGAGCACCCTACGAGCAGTACTTC.